This T cell receptor (beta chain) was captured in a study of Graves' ophthalmopathy and Graves' hyperthyroidism. Study-wide findings and caveats: Appearing in blood as well were most expanded thyroid clonotypes above 0.001 frequency. Discrimination between ophthalmopathy and stable hyperthyroidism by a 13-signature model showed 85% to 90% sensitivity and 70% to 82% specificity.

Scientists amplified the TCR beta CDR3 regions from RNA transcripts. After a first-round RT-PCR with HTBI primers, a second-round multiplex PCR was run. TCRdb reanalysed the multiplex PCR reads using MiXCR and keeps one entry per CDR3 protein. The data contain over a million distinct CDR3 sequences, around a third of them seen just once; the ten biggest clones take up 11%. Patients in the hyperthyroidism group, adults aged 18 to 65, were newly diagnosed, under 2 months' duration. If patients had other autoimmune diseases, uncontrolled infections, pregnancy or lactation, they were excluded. This clonotype has only a few counts. Its antigen is not identified. From germline, CDR1 is LGHNA and CDR2 YSLEER. The ends were cut back, 3 bases at V and 2 bases at J, with 16 bases in the middle. CDR3 length: 16 residues.

The sequenced material came from peripheral blood or thyroid tissue (not recorded which). The receptor comes from an adult man with Graves' hyperthyroidism. The chain uses TRBV4-3 and TRBJ2-5; a weak D match, TRBD1 (6 bases). The CDR3 sequence: CASSHGRGRLQETQYF. The CDR3 DNA follows: TGCGCCAGCAGCCATGGCAGGGGCCGACTACAAGAGACCCAGTACTTC.